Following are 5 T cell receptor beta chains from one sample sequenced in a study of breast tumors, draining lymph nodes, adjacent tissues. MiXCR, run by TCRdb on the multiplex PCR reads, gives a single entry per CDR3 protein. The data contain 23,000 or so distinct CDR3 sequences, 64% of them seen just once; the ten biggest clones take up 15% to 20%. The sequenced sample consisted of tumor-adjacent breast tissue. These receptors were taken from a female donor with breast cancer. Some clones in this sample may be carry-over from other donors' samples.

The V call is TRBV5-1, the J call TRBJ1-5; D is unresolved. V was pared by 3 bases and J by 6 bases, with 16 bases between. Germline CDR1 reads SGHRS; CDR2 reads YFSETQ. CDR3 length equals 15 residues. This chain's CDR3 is CASSSSDSLGQPQHF. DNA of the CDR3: TGCGCCAGCAGCTCAAGTGACTCCTTGGGTCAGCCCCAGCATTTT.

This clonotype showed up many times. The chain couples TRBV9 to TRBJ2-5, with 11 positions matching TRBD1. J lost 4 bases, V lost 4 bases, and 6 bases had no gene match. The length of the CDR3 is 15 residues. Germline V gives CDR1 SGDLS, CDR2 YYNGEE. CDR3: CASSQGQGDGETQYF. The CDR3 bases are TGTGCCAGCAGCCAGGGACAGGGGGATGGAGAGACCCAGTACTTC.

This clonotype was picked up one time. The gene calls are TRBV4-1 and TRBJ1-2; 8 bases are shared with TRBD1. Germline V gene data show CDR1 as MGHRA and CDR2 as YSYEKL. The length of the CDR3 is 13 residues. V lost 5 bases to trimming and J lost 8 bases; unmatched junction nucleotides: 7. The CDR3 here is CASSDGQGSGYTF. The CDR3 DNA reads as TGCGCCAGCAGCGACGGACAGGGCTCCGGCTACACCTTC.

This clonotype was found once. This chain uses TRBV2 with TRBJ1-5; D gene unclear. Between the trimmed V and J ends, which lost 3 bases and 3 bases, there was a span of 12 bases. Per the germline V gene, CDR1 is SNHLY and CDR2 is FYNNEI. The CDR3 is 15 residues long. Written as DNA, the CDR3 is TGTGCCAGCAGTGAGATGGGATTTAACAATCAGCCCCAGCATTTT. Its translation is CASSEMGFNNQPQHF. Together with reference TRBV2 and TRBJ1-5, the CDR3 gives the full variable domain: EPEVTQTPSHQVTQMGQEVILRCVPISNHLYFYWYRQILGQKVEFLVSFYNNEISEKSEIFDDQFSVERPDGSNFTLKIRSTKLEDSAMYFCASSEMGFNNQPQHFGDGTRLSIL.

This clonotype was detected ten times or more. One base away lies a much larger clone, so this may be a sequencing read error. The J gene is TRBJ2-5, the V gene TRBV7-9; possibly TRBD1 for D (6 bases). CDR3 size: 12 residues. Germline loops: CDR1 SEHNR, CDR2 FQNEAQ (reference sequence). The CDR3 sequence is CASSLEGETRYF. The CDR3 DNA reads TGTGCCAGCAGCTTAGAGGGGGAGACCCGGTACTTC.